Below, 17 T cell receptor beta chains from the same sample are listed, as sequenced in a study of cytotoxic CD8 clonotypes in ibrutinib-treated CLL. Clones were read by immunoSEQ multiplex PCR, and TCRdb kept only the in-frame ones, dropping some. Of around 70,000 clones listed, roughly 72% are singletons. Sequencing used PBMCs, obtained after 12 months of ibrutinib treatment. The receptors here all came from a human donor with chronic lymphocytic leukemia.

V and J are TRBV2 and TRBJ2-3, with D unresolved. Per germline, CDR1 SNHLY and CDR2 FYNNEI. The V end lost 2 bases, the J end lost 2 bases, and 11 bases lay between the germline ends. This CDR3 comprises 15 residues. CDR3 region: CASSENSDPTDTQYF. The CDR3 bases are TGTGCCAGCAGTGAAAATTCGGACCCCACAGATACGCAGTATTTT. Full variable domain (remainder filled in from reference TRBV2 and TRBJ2-3): EPEVTQTPSHQVTQMGQEVILRCVPISNHLYFYWYRQILGQKVEFLVSFYNNEISEKSEIFDDQFSVERPDGSNFTLKIRSTKLEDSAMYFCASSENSDPTDTQYFGPGTRLTVL.

There are a few counts of this clone. The genes are TRBV7-9 and TRBJ2-5; no clear D gene. This CDR3 is 11 amino acids long. Germline CDR1 is SEHNR and CDR2 is FQNEAQ (reference sequence). Trimming left V 4 bases short and J 5 bases short, with 5 bases between. The CDR3, as DNA: TGTGCCAGCAGCTCAAGGGAGACCCAGTACTTC. Protein product: CASSSRETQYF.

V usage is TRBV19 and J usage is TRBJ1-6; 7 bases line up with TRBD1. The CDR3 totals 14 residues. In germline, CDR1 is LNHDA, CDR2 SQIVND (reference sequence). V was pared by 4 bases and J by 17 bases, with 14 bases of the junction left unmatched. DNA of the CDR3: TGTGCCAGTAGTAACGGTCGGGACAGCCCTGTCTTCCACTTT. This gives the protein CASSNGRDSPVFHF. Full variable domain (missing parts from reference TRBV19 and TRBJ1-6): DGGITQSPKYLFRKEGQNVTLSCEQNLNHDAMYWYRQDPGQGLRLIYYSQIVNDFQKGDIAEGYSVSREKKESFPLTVTSAQKNPTAFYLCASSNGRDSPVFHFGNGTRLTVT.

This sequence joins TRBV19 and TRBJ1-6; 8 bases are shared with TRBD1. The CDR3 is made up of 17 amino acids. V lost 1 base and J lost 2; bases outside the gene matches: 4. From germline, CDR1 is LNHDA and CDR2 SQIVND (reference sequence). The CDR3 DNA follows: TGTGCCAGTAGTATAGTCACAGGGGGTGCCTATAATTCACCCCTCCACTTT. It codes for CASSIVTGGAYNSPLHF.

The rearrangement uses TRBV30 and TRBJ1-1; D unclear. CDR3 length: 13 amino acids. Germline-derived CDR1 and CDR2 are GTSNPN and SVGIG (reference sequence). V lost 3 bases to trimming and J lost 0 bases, with 8 bases between them. CDR3 amino acids: CAWRNSLNTEAFF. The CDR3 nucleotides are TGTGCCTGGAGAAACAGCTTGAACACTGAAGCTTTCTTT. The variable domain in full, completed from reference TRBV30 and TRBJ1-1, reads SQTIHQWPATLVQPVGSPLSLECTVEGTSNPNLYWYRQAAGRGLQLLFYSVGIGQISSEVPQNLSASRPQDRQFILSSKKLLLSDSGFYLCAWRNSLNTEAFFGQGTRLTVV.

This rearrangement joins TRBV28 to TRBJ2-1, with D perhaps TRBD1 or TRBD2 (6 bases each). Germline lookup yields CDR1 MDHEN and CDR2 SYDVKM. The CDR3 totals 14 residues. Trimming cost V 3 bases and J 10 bases, with 16 bases left between them. In DNA form, the CDR3 reads TGTGCCAGCAGTTTCTACAGGGCTCGGGAGGAGCAGTTCTTC. It codes for CASSFYRAREEQFF.

The chain joins TRBV5-1 to TRBJ2-7; 10 nucleotides align to TRBD1. The V segment lost 0 bases and the J segment 3 bases; nucleotides outside the gene matches: 3. The germline gives CDR1 SGHRS, CDR2 YFSETQ. This CDR3 comprises 15 residues. CDR3 in amino acids: CASSLDGTGDYEQYF. The CDR3 DNA reads as TGCGCCAGCAGCTTGGACGGGACAGGGGACTACGAGCAGTACTTC.

This chain joins TRBV5-4 and TRBJ2-3, with 7 positions matching TRBD2. Germline V CDR1 and CDR2: SGHNT, YYREEE (reference sequence). V lost 4 bases, J lost 0 bases, and 5 bases stayed unmatched. The CDR3 covers 15 residues. As DNA, the CDR3 is TGTGCCAGCAGCGCGGGGGACTCAAGCACAGATACGCAGTATTTT. Protein product: CASSAGDSSTDTQYF.

The chain links TRBV19 to TRBJ1-5; D is undetermined. The CDR3 consists of 12 residues. CDR1 LNHDA and CDR2 SQIVND come from the germline V gene (reference sequence). V was clipped by 4 bases and J by 6 bases, with 7 bases between them. CDR3 protein: CASSRGGQPQHF. CDR3 DNA: TGTGCCAGTAGTAGAGGAGGTCAGCCCCAGCATTTT.

The V and J genes are TRBV7-2 and TRBJ2-1; D is unclear. With 4 bases removed from V and 2 bases from J, the gap between germline ends came to 12 bases. CDR3 size: 15 residues. Germline V lookup: CDR1 SGHTA, CDR2 FQGNSA. Here the CDR3 reads CASSSMAYAYNEQFF. DNA for the CDR3: TGTGCCAGCAGCTCGATGGCTTACGCCTACAATGAGCAGTTCTTC.

The chain links TRBV28 to TRBJ1-2; 7 positions match TRBD1. CDR1 MDHEN and CDR2 SYDVKM come from the germline V gene. This CDR3 contains 14 residues. V lost 6 bases and J lost 4; bases outside the gene matches: 8. The CDR3 protein is CASRPPGQSYGYTF. The CDR3 DNA is TGTGCCAGCAGGCCACCGGGACAGAGCTATGGCTACACCTTC.

The chain employs TRBV6-4 and TRBJ2-1; maybe TRBD2 (7 bases). V lost 0 bases, J lost 4 bases, and 13 bases lay in between. The germline CDR1 and CDR2 sequences are MRHNA and SNTAGT. This CDR3 spans 16 amino acids. DNA of the CDR3: TGTGCCAGCAGTGACTCTCGAGGGGGGGGTTACAATGAGCAGTTCTTC. The encoded protein is CASSDSRGGGYNEQFF.

This clone turned up a few times. The chain recombines TRBV13 with TRBJ2-7; tentative D call: TRBD2 (6 bases). The germline CDR1 and CDR2 sequences are PRHDT and FYEKMQ (reference sequence). Deletions cut 0 bases from V and 1 base from J, with 13 bases between. This CDR3 region has 16 residues. The CDR3 bases are TGTGCCAGCAGCTTAGGTCGCGGGAAGGGGTCCTACGAGCAGTACTTC. Protein sequence: CASSLGRGKGSYEQYF.

This clone was recorded once. V and J are TRBV7-2 and TRBJ1-5; D is undetermined. The CDR3 spans 13 residues. V was shortened by 4 bases and J by 0 bases, with 4 bases between the two germline ends. From germline, CDR1 is SGHTA and CDR2 FQGNSA. For the CDR3, the DNA is TGTGCCAGCAGCTCAAATAGCAATCAGCCCCAGCATTTT. It codes for CASSSNSNQPQHF.

This clone was counted only a few times. The genes are TRBV14 and TRBJ2-2; D is possibly TRBD1 (5 bases). Germline CDR1 reads SGHDN; CDR2 reads FVKESK. This CDR3 is built from 17 residues. Trimming stripped 0 bases from V and 4 bases from J, with 15 bases between. The CDR3 sequence: CASSQDPPRVATGELFF. In DNA, the CDR3 is TGTGCCAGCAGCCAAGATCCCCCCAGGGTGGCCACCGGGGAGCTGTTTTTT.

J is TRBJ1-2 and V is TRBV10-3; TRBD1 might be the D (5 bases). This CDR3 has 11 amino acids. From germline, CDR1 is ENHRY and CDR2 SYGVKD. Trimming took 3 bases from V and 8 from J, leaving 7 bases between them. The chain's CDR3 is CAISEGEGYTF. The CDR3 DNA reads as TGTGCCATCAGTGAAGGGGAAGGCTACACCTTC.

This CDR3 is CASSRSPSTDTQYF. As DNA, the CDR3 is TGTGCCAGTAGTAGGAGTCCTAGCACAGATACGCAGTATTTT. The V and J genes are TRBV19 and TRBJ2-3; D gene ambiguous. The CDR3 sequence is 14 residues long. The V end lost 4 bases, the J end lost 0 bases, and 8 bases lay between the germline ends. Germline CDR1 reads LNHDA; CDR2 reads SQIVND (reference sequence).